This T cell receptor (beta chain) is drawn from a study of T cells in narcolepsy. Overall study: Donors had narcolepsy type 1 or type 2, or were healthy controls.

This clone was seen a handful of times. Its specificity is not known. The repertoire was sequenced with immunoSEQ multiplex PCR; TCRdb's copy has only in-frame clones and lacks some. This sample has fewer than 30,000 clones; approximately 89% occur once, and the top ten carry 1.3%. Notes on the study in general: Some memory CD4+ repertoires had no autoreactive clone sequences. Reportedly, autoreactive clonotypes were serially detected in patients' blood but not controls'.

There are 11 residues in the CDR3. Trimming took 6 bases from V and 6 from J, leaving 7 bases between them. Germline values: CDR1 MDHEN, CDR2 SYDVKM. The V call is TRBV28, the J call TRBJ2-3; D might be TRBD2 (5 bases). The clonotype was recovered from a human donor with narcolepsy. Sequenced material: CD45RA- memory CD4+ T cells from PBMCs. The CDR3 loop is CASRREDTQYF. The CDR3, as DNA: TGTGCCAGCAGGAGGGAGGATACGCAGTATTTT.